This TCR beta chain was sequenced in a study of somatic mutations in cytotoxic T cells in rheumatoid arthritis. Purity of the CD4+ and CD8+ cells, isolated by positive magnetic bead selection, was checked by flow cytometry. With regard to this clone: No antigen is known for it.

Findings of the study overall: Within 8 of 65 patients, the single biggest CD8+ clone made up more than 20% of CD8+ cells. CD8+ clonality increased with age in rheumatoid arthritis patients but not in healthy controls.

Libraries were prepared by immunoSEQ multiplex PCR; TCRdb keeps only in-frame clonotypes and omits some of them. The sample shows 20,000 to 25,000 clones, approximately 84% of them seen only once. The origin of this receptor is an adult with rheumatoid arthritis. Sequencing input: CD8+ T cells sorted from blood.

CDR3: CASSLTGSHGDGYTF. DNA of the CDR3: TGTGCCAGCAGCCTGACCGGGTCCCACGGAGATGGCTACACCTTC. This chain links TRBV7-3 with TRBJ1-2; D is ambiguous. Trimming took 5 bases from V and 6 from J, leaving 19 bases between them. Germline CDR1 and CDR2: SGHTA and FQGTGA. The CDR3 covers 15 residues.